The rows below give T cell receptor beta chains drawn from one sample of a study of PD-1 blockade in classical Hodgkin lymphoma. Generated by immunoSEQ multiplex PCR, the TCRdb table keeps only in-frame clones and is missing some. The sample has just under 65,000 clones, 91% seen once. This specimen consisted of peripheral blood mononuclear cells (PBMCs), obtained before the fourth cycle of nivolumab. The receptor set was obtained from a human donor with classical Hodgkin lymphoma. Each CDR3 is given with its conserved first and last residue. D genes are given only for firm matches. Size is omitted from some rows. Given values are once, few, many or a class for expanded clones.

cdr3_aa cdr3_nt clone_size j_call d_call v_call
CASSLSGLGADTQYF TGCGCCAGCAGCTTGTCGGGCTTGGGCGCAGATACGCAGTATTTT . TRBJ2-3 . TRBV5-1
CASSGVAGEQETQYF TGTGCCAGCAGTGGAGTAGCGGGGGAACAAGAGACCCAGTACTTC . TRBJ2-5 TRBD2 TRBV2
CANHGYGYTF TGTGCCAACCACGGGTATGGCTACACCTTC few TRBJ1-2 . TRBV2
CATSRVLSMNTEAFF TGTGCCACCAGCAGAGTCCTCAGTATGAACACTGAAGCTTTCTTT . TRBJ1-1 . TRBV15
CASSLAWDSQPQHF TGTGCCAGCAGCTTGGCCTGGGACTCGCAGCCCCAGCATTTT . TRBJ1-5 . TRBV5-8
CASSLALPGNYEQYF TGTGCCAGCAGCTTAGCGCTTCCCGGGAACTACGAGCAGTACTTC . TRBJ2-7 . TRBV7-2
CASSSGGTDTQYF TGTGCCAGCAGTTCAGGGGGCACAGATACGCAGTATTTT . TRBJ2-3 . TRBV7-9
CASSADRVGETQYF TGCGCCAGCAGCGCGGACAGGGTGGGTGAGACCCAGTACTTC . TRBJ2-5 TRBD1 TRBV5-1
CASNLGGGNEQYF TGTGCCAGCAACTTAGGAGGGGGTAACGAGCAGTACTTC . TRBJ2-7 . TRBV6-6
CASSLVRDFPTDTQYF TGTGCCAGCAGCTTGGTCCGAGACTTTCCCACAGATACGCAGTATTTT . TRBJ2-3 . TRBV5-6
CASSQEGRTDTQYF TGCGCCAGCAGCCAAGAGGGACGCACAGATACGCAGTATTTT . TRBJ2-3 . TRBV4-1
CASNGKGLLNTGELFF TGTGCCAGCAATGGGAAGGGCCTCCTGAACACCGGGGAGCTGTTTTTT . TRBJ2-2 . TRBV7-9
CASSSFTEWNTEAFF TGTGCCAGCAGTTCATTCACGGAGTGGAACACTGAAGCTTTCTTT . TRBJ1-1 . TRBV6-5
CASSAPGAQYF TGTGCCAGCAGTGCGCCGGGCGCGCAGTATTTT . TRBJ2-3 . TRBV6-1
CASSPGLGGNEQYF TGTGCCAGCAGTCCCGGACTAGGCGGGAACGAGCAGTACTTC . TRBJ2-7 TRBD2 TRBV27
CASFPTYTVLYTEAFF TGTGCCAGCTTTCCGACTTACACCGTTTTATACACTGAAGCTTTCTTT . TRBJ1-1 . TRBV19
CASSEQGNTEAFF TGTGCCAGCAGTGAACAGGGGAACACTGAAGCTTTCTTT few TRBJ1-1 . TRBV2
CASSLSVGNEQFF TGTGCCAGCAGCTTAAGCGTGGGCAATGAGCAGTTCTTC . TRBJ2-1 . TRBV7-9
CASSITGDTEAFF TGTGCCAGTAGTATAACCGGGGACACTGAAGCTTTCTTT once TRBJ1-1 . TRBV19
CASSLTGRQETQYF TGCGCCAGCAGCTTGACGGGAAGACAAGAGACCCAGTACTTC . TRBJ2-5 . TRBV5-1
CASSLDPPGPIMEKLFF TGTGCCAGCAGCTTAGATCCCCCAGGCCCTATTATGGAAAAACTGTTTTTT . TRBJ1-4 . TRBV7-2
CASSNRGPFNTGELFF TGTGCCAGCAGCAACCGGGGTCCCTTTAACACCGGGGAGCTGTTTTTT . TRBJ2-2 . TRBV11-1
CASSLDGGSLYEQYF TGTGCCAGCAGCTTGGATGGTGGCTCCCTCTACGAGCAGTACTTC . TRBJ2-7 . TRBV7-6
CSVEGQGAYNEQFF TGCAGCGTTGAAGGCCAGGGGGCCTACAATGAGCAGTTCTTC . TRBJ2-1 TRBD1 TRBV29-1
CAWRLLGTGFGGYTF TGTGCCTGGAGACTACTAGGGACAGGGTTTGGTGGCTACACCTTC . TRBJ1-2 TRBD1 TRBV30
CAWSLAAYGYTF TGTGCCTGGAGCTTGGCAGCATATGGCTACACCTTC . TRBJ1-2 . TRBV30
CATSRAGRGNEKLFF TGTGCCACCAGCAGAGCTGGTAGGGGGAATGAAAAACTGTTTTTT . TRBJ1-4 . TRBV15
CASSPGTAEAFF TGTGCCAGCAGCCCAGGGACAGCTGAAGCTTTCTTT . TRBJ1-1 TRBD1 TRBV5-6
CATRGLSETQYF TGTGCCACCAGGGGTCTATCAGAGACCCAGTACTTC . TRBJ2-5 . TRBV15
CASRLPPGGRYNEQFF TGTGCCAGCAGACTCCCCCCAGGGGGTCGGTACAATGAGCAGTTCTTC . TRBJ2-1 TRBD1 TRBV28
CASSLSSERAYQETQYF TGTGCCAGCAGTTTATCTAGCGAGCGGGCTTACCAAGAGACCCAGTACTTC . TRBJ2-5 . TRBV27
CASSIQGDTNTGELFF TGTGCCAGTAGTATCCAAGGAGATACGAACACCGGGGAGCTGTTTTTT . TRBJ2-2 . TRBV19
CASSPLGGVGDTQYF TGTGCCAGCAGCCCCCTGGGGGGGGTAGGAGATACGCAGTATTTT . TRBJ2-3 TRBD2 TRBV16
CAWSWRRNTEAFF TGTGCCTGGAGTTGGAGGCGGAACACTGAAGCTTTCTTT . TRBJ1-1 . TRBV30
CASSLVGTQETQYF TGTGCCAGCAGCTTAGTGGGAACTCAAGAGACCCAGTACTTC . TRBJ2-5 . TRBV7-9
CASSPDSGRSGYTF TGTGCCAGCAGCCCCGATTCGGGGAGGAGCGGCTACACCTTC . TRBJ1-2 . TRBV2
CASSPGGGAGYTF TGTGCCAGCAGCCCAGGTGGCGGGGCTGGCTACACCTTC . TRBJ1-2 . TRBV7-2
CASSELLLQRNTEAFF TGTGCCAGCAGTGAGCTACTGCTACAGCGGAACACTGAAGCTTTCTTT . TRBJ1-1 . TRBV2
CASSFIDRAYEQYF TGTGCCAGCAGTTTCATCGACAGGGCGTACGAGCAGTACTTC . TRBJ2-7 TRBD1 TRBV27
CASSISSYNSPLHF TGTGCCAGCAGCATCAGCTCCTATAATTCACCCCTCCACTTT once TRBJ1-6 . TRBV7-2
CAISEGDRDGTEAFF TGTGCCATCAGTGAGGGGGACAGGGATGGCACTGAAGCTTTCTTT . TRBJ1-1 TRBD1 TRBV10-3
CASKGTGELFF TGTGCCAGCAAAGGCACCGGGGAGCTGTTTTTT . TRBJ2-2 . TRBV6-5
CASAQDRGGYEQYF TGTGCCAGCGCACAGGACAGGGGCGGCTACGAGCAGTACTTC . TRBJ2-7 TRBD1 TRBV27
CASSEGTESSGNTIYF TGTGCCAGCAGTGAAGGGACAGAGAGCTCTGGAAACACCATATATTTT once TRBJ1-3 . TRBV2
CASSAPGREKLFF TGTGCCAGCAGTGCCCCGGGACGCGAAAAACTGTTTTTT . TRBJ1-4 . TRBV28